The 20 T cell receptor beta chains in this list originate from one sample, sequenced in a study of somatic mutations in cytotoxic T cells in rheumatoid arthritis. Assay: immunoSEQ multiplex PCR; the TCRdb copy retains only in-frame clones and omits some. The sample holds more than 11,000 clones, less than 80% seen once. The sample consisted of CD8+ T cells sorted from blood. The receptors were sampled from an adult with rheumatoid arthritis.

The V gene is TRBV30, the J gene TRBJ1-4; D remains unclear. Germline CDR1 and CDR2: GTSNPN and SVGIG (reference sequence). V was clipped by 2 bases and J by 2 bases, with 12 bases between them. This CDR3 is built from 15 residues. CDR3 DNA: TGTGCCTGGAGTATTGAAGGCTCGACTAATGAAAAACTGTTTTTT. Its protein product is CAWSIEGSTNEKLFF.

V is TRBV15 and J is TRBJ2-7; 11 bases line up with TRBD1. The CDR3 consists of 14 residues. Germline V gene data show CDR1 as LNHNV and CDR2 as YYDKDF (reference sequence). V dropped 5 bases and J dropped 6; count of bases not matched to a gene: 6. CDR3 in DNA: TGTGCCACCAGCCTGCGGGACAGGGGGGGCGAGCAGTACTTC. Translated, it gives CATSLRDRGGEQYF.

This clone was seen more than once but under ten times. This sequence joins TRBV5-6 and TRBJ1-6; 7 bases are a match to TRBD1. The CDR3 runs 13 residues. Germline assignment: CDR1 SGHDT and CDR2 YYEEEE. After removal of 4 bases from V and 10 bases from J, the junction contained 5 bases not matched to a gene. The DNA of the CDR3 is TGTGCCAGCAGCCTGGGGACAGAGTCACCCCTCCACTTT. Translation: CASSLGTESPLHF.

The chain has TRBV18 and TRBJ1-1; 12 positions match TRBD1. This CDR3 has 15 residues. The germline CDR1 and CDR2 sequences are KGHSH and LQKENI. Trimming removed 0 bases from V and 8 bases from J; junction bases left unmatched: 4. This CDR3 is CASSPPGTGGAEAFF. The DNA of the CDR3 is TGTGCCAGCTCACCACCAGGGACAGGGGGCGCAGAAGCTTTCTTT. Full variable domain (missing parts from reference TRBV18 and TRBJ1-1): NAGVMQNPRHLVRRRGQEARLRCSPMKGHSHVYWYRQLPEEGLKFMVYLQKENIIDESGMPKERFSAEFPKEGPSILRIQQVVRGDSAAYFCASSPPGTGGAEAFFGQGTRLTVV.

This chain uses TRBV6-4 with TRBJ2-2; maybe TRBD1 (6 bases). The CDR3 loop spans 16 amino acids. Germline V gene lookup returns CDR1 MRHNA and CDR2 SNTAGT. Trimming removed 7 bases from V and 1 base from J, with 16 bases in between. CDR3 sequence: CASNNHRDKNTGELFF. Written as DNA, the CDR3 is TGTGCCAGCAACAATCACCGGGACAAGAACACCGGGGAGCTGTTTTTT.

The CDR3 loop is CSVEGGDTQYF. The DNA for the CDR3 is TGCAGCGTTGAAGGGGGTGATACGCAGTATTTT. The J gene is TRBJ2-3, the V gene TRBV29-1; no clear D gene. With 1 base removed from V and 6 bases from J, the gap between germline ends came to 5 bases. Germline CDR1 and CDR2: SQVTM and ANQGSEA. The CDR3 consists of 11 residues.

The V call is TRBV7-9, the J call TRBJ1-1; 7 bases line up with TRBD1. Per the germline V gene, CDR1 is SEHNR and CDR2 is FQNEAQ (reference sequence). The trim removed 5 bases at V and 1 base at J, leaving 7 bases unmatched. The CDR3 runs 15 residues. The CDR3: CASSPTGAGNTEAFF. The CDR3 nucleotides are TGTGCCAGCAGCCCAACAGGGGCGGGGAACACTGAAGCTTTCTTT.

The V call is TRBV9, the J call TRBJ2-2; no firm D call. Germline-derived CDR1 and CDR2 are SGDLS and YYNGEE. This CDR3 has 12 residues. V was clipped by 4 bases and J by 2 bases, with 3 bases between them. CDR3 in amino acids: CASSPNTGELFF. In nucleotides, the CDR3 is TGTGCCAGCAGCCCTAACACCGGGGAGCTGTTTTTT.

The chain carries TRBV9 and TRBJ2-1; 8 bases align to TRBD2. CDR1 is SGDLS, CDR2 YYNGEE, per germline. The length of the CDR3 is 16 residues. The V gene end was trimmed by 6 bases and the J gene end by 5 bases; junction bases not matched to a gene: 13. The CDR3 protein is CASTRLPAGGNNEQFF. CDR3 in DNA: TGTGCCAGCACGCGTCTGCCGGCGGGGGGCAACAATGAGCAGTTCTTC.

The V gene is TRBV6-5, the J gene TRBJ1-1, with D unresolved. This CDR3 has 13 amino acids. Trimming shortened V by 2 bases and J by 1 base, and 5 bases separated the two germline ends. Germline V lookup: CDR1 MNHEY, CDR2 SVGAGI. The CDR3 DNA reads TGTGCCAGCAGTTACGAACGGAACACTGAAGCTTTCTTT. Amino acids: CASSYERNTEAFF.

The rearrangement links TRBV27 to TRBJ2-3; 7 bases line up with TRBD1. Trimming cost V 2 bases and J 6 bases; bases outside gene matches: 11. The CDR3 runs 16 residues. Germline assignment: CDR1 MNHEY and CDR2 SMNVEV (reference sequence). The CDR3 sequence: CASSLRAGGAWDTQYF. CDR3 bases: TGTGCCAGCAGTTTACGGGCAGGGGGTGCCTGGGATACGCAGTATTTT.

The chain couples TRBV27 to TRBJ2-3; TRBD2 matches at 10 bases. The CDR3 runs to 18 residues. With 0 bases clipped from V and 0 bases from J, the junction kept 6 bases outside the gene matches. Germline values: CDR1 MNHEY, CDR2 SMNVEV (reference sequence). The CDR3 DNA reads as TGTGCCAGCAGTTTATCGGCTAGCGGGGGCCTTAGCACAGATACGCAGTATTTT. It codes for CASSLSASGGLSTDTQYF.

This clone was detected a few times. The chain employs TRBV19 and TRBJ2-1; 8 nucleotides align to TRBD1. The V gene end was trimmed by 9 bases and the J gene end by 6 bases; junction bases not matched to a gene: 7. This CDR3 contains 13 residues. Germline values: CDR1 LNHDA, CDR2 SQIVND (reference sequence). The CDR3 DNA is TGTGCCAGCGCGACAGGGGTAGCCAATGAGCAGTTCTTC. Its protein product is CASATGVANEQFF.

In this sample, this clone turned up a few times. The chain recombines TRBV9 with TRBJ1-1, with a weak D call TRBD1 (6 bases). Per the germline V gene, CDR1 is SGDLS and CDR2 is YYNGEE. This CDR3 has 15 residues. With 3 bases removed from V and 7 bases from J, the gap between germline ends came to 19 bases. The CDR3 bases are TGTGCCAGCAGCGAGTACAGGGATGCGTGGTTTGAAGCTTTCTTT. This translates into CASSEYRDAWFEAFF.

The chain combines TRBV4-1 with TRBJ2-1, with a tentative D call TRBD1 (6 bases). Germline V gene sequence: CDR1 MGHRA, CDR2 YSYEKL. Trimming cost V 5 bases and J 4 bases, with 15 bases left between them. This CDR3 is built from 15 residues. The CDR3, as DNA: TGCGCCAGCAGCTATGGACAGTCCCCTTACAATGAGCAGTTCTTC. It yields the protein CASSYGQSPYNEQFF.

Worth noting for this clone: Additional DNA sequences in this sample encode the identical CDR3. This chain connects TRBV19 to TRBJ2-7; TRBD1 matches 7 bases. Looked up from germline, CDR1 is LNHDA and CDR2 is SQIVND (reference sequence). Trimming cost V 5 bases and J 3 bases; bases outside gene matches: 4. CDR3 length equals 13 residues. DNA of the CDR3: TGTGCCAGTAGTCCTGGACAGGACTACGAGCAGTACTTC. This sequence encodes CASSPGQDYEQYF.

V is TRBV5-5 and J is TRBJ1-2; TRBD1 agrees at 9 bases. J gave up 4 bases and V 2 bases, and 9 bases lay outside the gene matches. The CDR3 runs to 16 residues. CDR1 and CDR2 (germline): SGHKS, YYEKEE (reference sequence). The CDR3 sequence is CASSFTTGGGSYGYTF. For the CDR3, the DNA is TGTGCCAGCAGCTTCACTACAGGGGGCGGGAGCTATGGCTACACCTTC. Based on the CDR3 plus reference TRBV5-5 and TRBJ1-2, the full variable domain is DAGVTQSPTHLIKTRGQQVTLRCSPISGHKSVSWYQQVLGQGPQFIFQYYEKEERGRGNFPDRFSARQFPNYSSELNVNALLLGDSALYLCASSFTTGGGSYGYTFGSGTRLTVV.

The J gene is TRBJ1-1, the V gene TRBV19, with D unresolved. The CDR3 sequence is 14 residues long. Germline lookup yields CDR1 LNHDA and CDR2 SQIVND (reference sequence). V shed 3 bases and J shed 2 bases, with 10 bases lying between them. In DNA form, the CDR3 reads TGTGCCAGTAGTATTACAGAATTAAACACTGAAGCTTTCTTT. The encoded protein is CASSITELNTEAFF.

This rearrangement joins TRBV27 to TRBJ2-7; D is perhaps TRBD2 (6 bases). From germline, CDR1 is MNHEY and CDR2 SMNVEV (reference sequence). CDR3 size: 15 residues. Trimming took 0 bases from V and 3 from J, leaving 12 bases between them. CDR3 coding DNA: TGTGCCAGCAGTTTATCCGGGGTGGAGGGCTACGAGCAGTACTTC. This gives the protein CASSLSGVEGYEQYF.

The chain couples TRBV2 to TRBJ1-5, with D possibly TRBD1 on 5 matching bases. This CDR3 spans 13 amino acids. Trimming removed 3 bases from V and 7 bases from J, with 10 bases in between. Looked up from germline, CDR1 is SNHLY and CDR2 is FYNNEI. The CDR3 DNA reads TGTGCCAGCAGTGACAGGGTTGGCCAGCCCCAGCATTTT. The encoded protein is CASSDRVGQPQHF. Full variable domain (rest looked up from reference TRBV2 and TRBJ1-5): EPEVTQTPSHQVTQMGQEVILRCVPISNHLYFYWYRQILGQKVEFLVSFYNNEISEKSEIFDDQFSVERPDGSNFTLKIRSTKLEDSAMYFCASSDRVGQPQHFGDGTRLSIL.